This T cell receptor (beta chain) was sequenced in a study of cytomegalovirus exposure and HLA in healthy donors. Trimming at V came to 5 bases and at J to 13 bases, leaving 14 bases not matched to a gene. The CDR3 contains 15 residues. CDR1 and CDR2 from the germline V gene are MNHEY and SVGAGI. Broader study findings: TCR beta chain V- and J-gene trimming was linked, in a later analysis, to a missense variant in DCLRE1C. Three CMV-associated chains were confirmed in vitro to be specific for CMV antigens. A list of 150 to 200 TCR beta chains associated with cytomegalovirus was given. A later analysis reported that several of the most significant clusters appeared to be linked to common viral pathogens, among them Epstein-Barr virus.

The PCR ran on 60 Vbeta and 13 Jbeta primers. Here immunoSEQ multiplex PCR was the method, and the copy in TCRdb shows in-frame clones only, minus some. The repertoire holds under 150,000 clones, with about 63% as singletons. Points on this clone: Its antigen is unidentified.

V and J are TRBV6-5 and TRBJ1-6; TRBD1 aligns across 7 bases. The specimen was PBMCs. This TCR was sampled from a man aged 25 to 40 in good health and CMV-seropositive. CDR3 in amino acids: CASSLEPGQHTPLHF. CDR3 bases: TGTGCCAGCAGTCTAGAACCGGGACAGCACACTCCCCTCCACTTT.